This T cell receptor (beta chain) was sequenced in a study of tumor and adjacent non-tumor tissue in lung cancer. After removal of 0 bases from V and 7 bases from J, the junction contained 10 bases not matched to a gene. CDR3 length equals 16 residues. Germline lookup yields CDR1 LGHNT and CDR2 FRNRAP. No cell sorting was done before RNA was extracted from the tissue. A modified ARM-PCR protocol with three rounds of nested PCR amplified TCRbeta. TCRdb reprocessed the multiplex PCR reads via MiXCR and lists one record per CDR3 protein. The table shows under 150,000 distinct CDR3 sequences, with around two thirds occurring only once.

The sample taken for sequencing was lung tumor tissue. This sequence originates from a man aged 55 to 70 with small cell lung cancer. This sequence joins TRBV12-5 and TRBJ1-1, with 8 bases matching TRBD1. Here the CDR3 reads CASGLVGDRIKSEAFF. The DNA for the CDR3 is TGTGCTAGTGGTTTGGTGGGGGACAGGATCAAGAGTGAAGCTTTCTTT.